This T cell receptor beta chain was profiled in a study of blood T cells in healthy people across ages. Study-level results: The long-lived group displayed more naive CD4+ cells, plus higher diversity, than the aged donors did. Older individuals had lower TCR beta diversity per million T cells (the decline was roughly linear). Samples with more naive T cells showed higher observed beta diversity.

It was with a sample-barcoded 5' primer and a J-beta primer mix that a second PCR of roughly 7 to 11 cycles was run. TCRdb re-called the 5' RACE reads with MiXCR, one entry per CDR3 protein. The repertoire holds approximately 900,000 distinct CDR3 sequences, with 45% to 50% as singletons. This clonotype was detected a few times. Its antigen is not identified. Each donor supplied 8 to 10 milliliters of peripheral blood. Germline V gene data show CDR1 as SGHRS and CDR2 as YFSETQ. This CDR3 has 15 residues. Trimming took 1 base from V and 5 from J; bases not matched to a gene: 4. The clonotype comes from a man aged 25 to 45 in good health. The sample taken for sequencing was blood. V and J are TRBV5-1 and TRBJ2-2; TRBD2 agrees at 8 bases. The CDR3 region has the DNA TGCGCCAGCAGCTTGATCCAGCGGGGGACCGGGGAGCTGTTTTTT. This translates into CASSLIQRGTGELFF.